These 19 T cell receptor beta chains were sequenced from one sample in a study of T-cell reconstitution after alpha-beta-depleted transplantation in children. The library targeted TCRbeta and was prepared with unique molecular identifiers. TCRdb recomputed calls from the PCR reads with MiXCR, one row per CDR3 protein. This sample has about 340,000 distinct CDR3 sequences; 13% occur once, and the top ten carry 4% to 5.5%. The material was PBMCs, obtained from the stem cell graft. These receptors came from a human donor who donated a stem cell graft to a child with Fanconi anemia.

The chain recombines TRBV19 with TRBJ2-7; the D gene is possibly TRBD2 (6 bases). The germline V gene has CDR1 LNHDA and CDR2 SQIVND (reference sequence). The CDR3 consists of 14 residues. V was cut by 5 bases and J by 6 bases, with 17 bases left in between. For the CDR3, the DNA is TGTGCCAGTAGTGGAGGGACCGCGTTGGGCGAGCAGTACTTC. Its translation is CASSGGTALGEQYF.

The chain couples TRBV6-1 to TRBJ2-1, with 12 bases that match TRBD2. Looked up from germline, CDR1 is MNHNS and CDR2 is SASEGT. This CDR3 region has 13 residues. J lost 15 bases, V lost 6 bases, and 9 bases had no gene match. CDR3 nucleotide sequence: TGTGCCAGCAGGGCCCTAGCGGGGGGGCTTACGTTCTTC. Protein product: CASRALAGGLTFF.

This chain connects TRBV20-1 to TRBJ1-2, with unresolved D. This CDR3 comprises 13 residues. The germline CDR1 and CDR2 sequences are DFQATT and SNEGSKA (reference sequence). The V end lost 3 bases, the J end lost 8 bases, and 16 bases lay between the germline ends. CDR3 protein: CSASYSTAGGYTF. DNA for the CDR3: TGCAGTGCTAGTTATTCTACAGCGGGGGGCTACACCTTC.

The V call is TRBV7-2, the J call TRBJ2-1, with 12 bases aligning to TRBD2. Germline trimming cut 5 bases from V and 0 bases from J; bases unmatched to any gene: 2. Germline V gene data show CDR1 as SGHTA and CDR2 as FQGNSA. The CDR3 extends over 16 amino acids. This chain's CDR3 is CASSQLAGGSYNEQFF. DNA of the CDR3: TGTGCCAGCAGCCAACTAGCGGGGGGCTCCTACAATGAGCAGTTCTTC.

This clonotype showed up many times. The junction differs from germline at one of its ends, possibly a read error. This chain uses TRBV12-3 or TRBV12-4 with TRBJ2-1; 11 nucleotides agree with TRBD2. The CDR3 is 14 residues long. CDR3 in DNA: TGTGCCAGCAGTCTAGCGGGGGGAACTCAGGAGCAGTTCTTC. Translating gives CASSLAGGTQEQFF.

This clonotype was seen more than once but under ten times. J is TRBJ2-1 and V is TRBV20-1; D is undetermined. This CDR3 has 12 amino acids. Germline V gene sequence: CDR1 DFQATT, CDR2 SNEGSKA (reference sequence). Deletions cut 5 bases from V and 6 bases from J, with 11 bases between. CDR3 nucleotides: TGCAGTGCTGGCATCCACCCCAATGAGCAGTTCTTC. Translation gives CSAGIHPNEQFF.

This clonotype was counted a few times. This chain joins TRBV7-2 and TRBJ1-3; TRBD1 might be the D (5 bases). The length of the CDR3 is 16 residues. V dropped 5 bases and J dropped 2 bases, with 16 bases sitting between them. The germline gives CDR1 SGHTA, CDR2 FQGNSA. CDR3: CASSLPKQAPGNTIYF. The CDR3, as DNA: TGTGCCAGCAGCCTCCCTAAACAGGCCCCTGGAAACACCATATATTTT.

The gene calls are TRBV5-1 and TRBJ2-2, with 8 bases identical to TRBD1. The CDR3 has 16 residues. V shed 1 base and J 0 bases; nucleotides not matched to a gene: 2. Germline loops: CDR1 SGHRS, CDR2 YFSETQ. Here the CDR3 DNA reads TGCGCCAGCAGCTTGCAGGGACAGGCGAACACCGGGGAGCTGTTTTTT. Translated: CASSLQGQANTGELFF.

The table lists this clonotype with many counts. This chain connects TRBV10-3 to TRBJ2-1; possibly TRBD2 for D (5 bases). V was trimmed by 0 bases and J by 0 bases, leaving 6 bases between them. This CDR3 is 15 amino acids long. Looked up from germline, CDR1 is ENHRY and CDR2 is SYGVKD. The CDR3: CAISESGDSYNEQFF. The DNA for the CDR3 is TGTGCCATCAGTGAGTCCGGGGACTCCTACAATGAGCAGTTCTTC.

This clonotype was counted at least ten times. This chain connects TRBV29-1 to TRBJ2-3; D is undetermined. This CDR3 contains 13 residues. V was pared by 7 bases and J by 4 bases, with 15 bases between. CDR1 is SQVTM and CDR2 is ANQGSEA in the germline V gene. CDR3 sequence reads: CSERETAADTQYF. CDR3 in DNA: TGCAGCGAAAGGGAAACGGCGGCAGATACGCAGTATTTT.

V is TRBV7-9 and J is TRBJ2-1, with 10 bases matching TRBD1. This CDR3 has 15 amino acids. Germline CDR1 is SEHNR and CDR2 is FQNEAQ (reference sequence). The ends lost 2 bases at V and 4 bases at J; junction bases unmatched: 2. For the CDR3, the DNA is TGTGCCAGCAGCTTAAGGGACAGGGGTTACAATGAGCAGTTCTTC. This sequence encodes CASSLRDRGYNEQFF.

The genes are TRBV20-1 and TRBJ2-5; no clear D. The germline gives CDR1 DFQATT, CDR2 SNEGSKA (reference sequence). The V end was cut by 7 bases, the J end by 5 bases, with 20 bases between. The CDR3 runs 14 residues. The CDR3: CSVSRHYSGETQYF. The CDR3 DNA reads TGCAGTGTCAGTCGGCATTATAGTGGGGAGACCCAGTACTTC.

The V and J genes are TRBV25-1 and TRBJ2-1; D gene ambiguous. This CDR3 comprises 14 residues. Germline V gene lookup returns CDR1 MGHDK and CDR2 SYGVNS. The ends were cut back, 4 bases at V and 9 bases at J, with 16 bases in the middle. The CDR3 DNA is TGTGCCAGCAGTGTAGGTGGCCGTCATGGTGAGCAGTTCTTC. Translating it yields CASSVGGRHGEQFF.

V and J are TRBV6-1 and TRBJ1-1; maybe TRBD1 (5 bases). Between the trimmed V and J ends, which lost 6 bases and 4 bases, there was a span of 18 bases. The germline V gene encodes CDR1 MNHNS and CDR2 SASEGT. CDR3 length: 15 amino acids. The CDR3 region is CASRRRRDGGTEAFF. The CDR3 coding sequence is TGTGCCAGCAGAAGGCGACGGGACGGAGGCACTGAAGCTTTCTTT.

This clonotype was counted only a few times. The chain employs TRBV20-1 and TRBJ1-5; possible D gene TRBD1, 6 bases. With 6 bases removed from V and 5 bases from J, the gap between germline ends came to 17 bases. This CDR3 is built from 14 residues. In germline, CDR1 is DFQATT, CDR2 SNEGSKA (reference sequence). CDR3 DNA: TGCAGTGCGCTCAAGGGGGTCGGGGATCAGCCCCAGCATTTT. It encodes CSALKGVGDQPQHF.

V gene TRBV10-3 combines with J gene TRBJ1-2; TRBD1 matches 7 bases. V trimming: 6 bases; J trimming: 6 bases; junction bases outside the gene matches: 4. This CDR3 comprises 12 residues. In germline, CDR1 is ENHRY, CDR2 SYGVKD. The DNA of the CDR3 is TGTGCCATCAGCCCAGACAGGGATGGCTACACCTTC. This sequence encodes CAISPDRDGYTF.

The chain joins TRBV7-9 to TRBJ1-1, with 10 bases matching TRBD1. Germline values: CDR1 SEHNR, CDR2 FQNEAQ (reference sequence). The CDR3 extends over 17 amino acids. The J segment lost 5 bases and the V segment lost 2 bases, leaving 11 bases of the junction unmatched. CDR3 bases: TGTGCCAGCAGCTTACCTAAAGTGGGACAGGGGAGGACTGAAGCTTTCTTT. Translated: CASSLPKVGQGRTEAFF. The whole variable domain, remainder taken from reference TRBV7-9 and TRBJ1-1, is DTGVSQNPRHKITKRGQNVTFRCDPISEHNRLYWYRQTLGQGPEFLTYFQNEAQLEKSRLLSDRFSAERPKGSFSTLEIQRTEQGDSAMYLCASSLPKVGQGRTEAFFGQGTRLTVV.

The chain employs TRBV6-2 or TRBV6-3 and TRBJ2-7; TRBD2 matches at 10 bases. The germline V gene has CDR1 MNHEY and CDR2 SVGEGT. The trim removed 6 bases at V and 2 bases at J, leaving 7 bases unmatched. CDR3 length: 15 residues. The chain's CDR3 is CASSRGLADTYEQYF. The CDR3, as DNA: TGTGCCAGCAGCCGAGGACTAGCGGACACCTACGAGCAGTACTTC.

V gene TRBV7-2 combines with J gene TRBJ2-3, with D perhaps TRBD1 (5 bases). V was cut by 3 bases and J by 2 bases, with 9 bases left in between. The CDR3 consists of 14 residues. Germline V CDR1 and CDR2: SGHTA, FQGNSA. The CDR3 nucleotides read TGTGCCAGCAGCTTCAGGGTGCACACAGATACGCAGTATTTT. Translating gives CASSFRVHTDTQYF. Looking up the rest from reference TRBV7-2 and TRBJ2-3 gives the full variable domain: GAGVSQSPSNKVTEKGKDVELRCDPISGHTALYWYRQSLGQGLEFLIYFQGNSAPDKSGLPSDRFSAERTGGSVSTLTIQRTQQEDSAVYLCASSFRVHTDTQYFGPGTRLTVL.